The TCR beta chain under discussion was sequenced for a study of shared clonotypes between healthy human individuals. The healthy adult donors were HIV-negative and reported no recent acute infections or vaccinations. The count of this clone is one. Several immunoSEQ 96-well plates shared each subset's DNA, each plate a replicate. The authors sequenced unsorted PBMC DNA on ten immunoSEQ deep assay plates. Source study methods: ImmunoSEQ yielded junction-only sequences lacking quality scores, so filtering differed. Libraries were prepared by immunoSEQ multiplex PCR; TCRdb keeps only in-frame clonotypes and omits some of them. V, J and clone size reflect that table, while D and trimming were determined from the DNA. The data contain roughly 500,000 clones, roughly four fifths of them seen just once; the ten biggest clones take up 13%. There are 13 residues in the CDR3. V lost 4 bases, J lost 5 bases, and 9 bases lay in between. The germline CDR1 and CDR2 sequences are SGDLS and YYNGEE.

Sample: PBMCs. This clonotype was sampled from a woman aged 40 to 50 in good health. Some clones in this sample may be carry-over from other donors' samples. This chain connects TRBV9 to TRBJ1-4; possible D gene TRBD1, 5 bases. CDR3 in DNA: TGTGCCAGCAGCTCTCGGGGGAATGAAAAACTGTTTTTT. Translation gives CASSSRGNEKLFF.